This T cell receptor beta chain was captured in a study of blood T cell repertoires in COVID-19. Looking at the study overall: Nucleic acid was either cDNA or gDNA, and it came from T cells, B-cell-depleted T cells, or PBMCs.

Methods used by the authors: Amplification of reference gene primers was used by the study to estimate nucleated cell counts. Sequencing was performed with immunoSEQ multiplex PCR; in TCRdb, only in-frame clones are kept and a portion is missing. The DNA gave D and trimming, while V, J and clone size come from that table. The data contain some 300,000 clones, 88% of them singletons. The ends were cut back, 4 bases at V and 5 bases at J, with 9 bases in the middle. The germline V gene encodes CDR1 MDHEN and CDR2 SYDVKM. The length of the CDR3 is 14 residues. The chain recombines TRBV28 with TRBJ1-6; tentative D call: TRBD1 (5 bases). This receptor was identified in a woman aged 55-70 years in a cohort exposed to, infected with or recovered from COVID-19 (not recorded which). Sequencing was performed on PBMCs or T cells enriched from blood (not recorded which). The CDR3 region is CASSSGGNNSPLHF. CDR3 sequence (DNA): TGTGCCAGCAGTTCGGGGGGAAATAATTCACCCCTCCACTTT.